This TCR beta chain came from a study of T cells after yellow fever vaccination. Overall study context: The SMART-Seq v4 Ultra Low Input method served to prepare the low-cell-number fractions.

Germline V gene lookup returns CDR1 KGHSH and CDR2 LQKENI. The CDR3 runs 14 residues. V lost 0 bases to trimming and J lost 2 bases, with 7 bases between them. TCRdb itself ran the 5' RACE reads through MiXCR, one entry per CDR3 protein. The repertoire holds about 310,000 distinct CDR3 sequences, with around 4% as singletons. The sample was PBMCs, taken on the day of the yellow fever booster vaccination. This receptor was obtained from a man younger than 35 who received the YFV17D yellow fever vaccine. This rearrangement joins TRBV18 to TRBJ1-2; D unresolved. CDR3 sequence: CASSPPSQNYGYTF. CDR3 in DNA: TGTGCCAGCTCACCACCTAGCCAGAACTATGGCTACACCTTC.